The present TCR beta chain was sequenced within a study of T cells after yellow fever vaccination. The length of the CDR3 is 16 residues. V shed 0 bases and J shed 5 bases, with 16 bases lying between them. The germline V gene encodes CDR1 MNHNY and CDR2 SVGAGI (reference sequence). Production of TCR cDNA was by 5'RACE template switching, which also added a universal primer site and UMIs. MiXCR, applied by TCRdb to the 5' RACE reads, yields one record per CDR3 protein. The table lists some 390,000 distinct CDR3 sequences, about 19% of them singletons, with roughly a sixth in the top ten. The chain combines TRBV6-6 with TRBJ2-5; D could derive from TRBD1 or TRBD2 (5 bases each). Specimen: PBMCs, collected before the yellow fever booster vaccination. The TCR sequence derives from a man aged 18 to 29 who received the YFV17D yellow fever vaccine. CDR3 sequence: CASSYSGTQGGETQYF. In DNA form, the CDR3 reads TGTGCCAGCAGTTACTCTGGGACCCAAGGCGGGGAGACCCAGTACTTC.